This T cell receptor beta chain was profiled in a study of blood T cell repertoires in COVID-19. Participants had their cohort set by participant-reported clinical history. Data came from immunoSEQ multiplex PCR; TCRdb stores just in-frame clones and leaves some out. In the table there are approximately 300,000 clones, more than 75% of which are singletons. V shed 4 bases and J 4 bases; nucleotides not matched to a gene: 4. CDR1 and CDR2 from the germline V gene are MNHEY and SVGAGI. This CDR3 contains 15 residues. Sequencing was carried out using PBMCs or T cells enriched from blood (not recorded which). This chain links TRBV6-5 with TRBJ2-2, with 9 bases identical to TRBD1. The TCR originated in a woman aged 18-29 years who had recovered from COVID-19. This CDR3 is CASSSQGARTGELFF. CDR3 sequence (DNA): TGTGCCAGCAGTTCACAGGGGGCGCGCACCGGGGAGCTGTTTTTT.